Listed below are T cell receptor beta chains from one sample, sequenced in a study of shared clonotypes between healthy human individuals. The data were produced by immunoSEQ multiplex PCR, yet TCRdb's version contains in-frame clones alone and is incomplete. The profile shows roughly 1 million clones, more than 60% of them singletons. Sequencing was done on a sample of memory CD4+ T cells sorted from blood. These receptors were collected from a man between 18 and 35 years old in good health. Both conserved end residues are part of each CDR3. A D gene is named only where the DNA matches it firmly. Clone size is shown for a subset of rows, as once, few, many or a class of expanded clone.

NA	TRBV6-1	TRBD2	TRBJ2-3	TGTGCCAGCAGTGTGACTAGCGGCACAGATACGCAGTATTTT	CASSVTSGTDTQYF
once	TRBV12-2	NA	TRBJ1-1	TGTGTTAGGAACACTGAAGCTTTCTTT	CVRNTEAFF
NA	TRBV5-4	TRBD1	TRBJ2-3	TGTGCCAGCGGGACAGGGGGCGACACAGATACGCAGTATTTT	CASGTGGDTDTQYF
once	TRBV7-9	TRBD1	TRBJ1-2	TGTGCCAGCAGCTCCGGACAGGGGGGAGGTTATGGCTACACCTTC	CASSSGQGGGYGYTF
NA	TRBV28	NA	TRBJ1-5	TGTGCCAGCAGTTTATCCGGGGGATTGTTAAATCAGCCCCAGCATTTT	CASSLSGGLLNQPQHF
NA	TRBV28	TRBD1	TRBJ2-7	TGTGCCAGCAGCCCCGGGACAGATAATTATTTC	CASSPGTDNYF
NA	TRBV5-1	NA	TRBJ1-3	TGCGCCAGCAGCTTGGACAGGAGCTCTGGAAACACCATATATTTT	CASSLDRSSGNTIYF
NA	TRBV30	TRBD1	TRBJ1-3	TGTGCCTCTGCGGGGACAGGAACGGGAAACACCATATATTTT	CASAGTGTGNTIYF
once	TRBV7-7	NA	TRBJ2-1	TGTGCTAGCAGCTCGGACAGAGACAATGAGCAGTTCTTC	CASSSDRDNEQFF
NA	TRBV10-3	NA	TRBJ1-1	TGTGCCATCAGACCCCAGGGTGGGATGGGCACTGAAGCTTTCTTT	CAIRPQGGMGTEAFF
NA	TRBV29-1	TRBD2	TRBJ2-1	TGCAGCGTTACCCTAGCGGGAGTGTACAATGAGCAGTTCTTC	CSVTLAGVYNEQFF
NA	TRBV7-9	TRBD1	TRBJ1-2	TGTGCCAGCAGCGACAGGGTCACCAGAGGCTACACCTTC	CASSDRVTRGYTF
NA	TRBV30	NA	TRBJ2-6	TGTGCCTGCCGGACGGGGTACTCTGGGGCCAACGTCCTGACTTTC	CACRTGYSGANVLTF
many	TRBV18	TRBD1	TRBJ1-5	TGTGCCAGCTCAGGGACACAGGGGGCTGCTCAGCCCCAGCATTTT	CASSGTQGAAQPQHF
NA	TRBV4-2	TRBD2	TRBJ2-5	TGTGCCAGCAGCCAAGAACTAGCGGGGGGCAACCAAGAGACCCAGTACTTC	CASSQELAGGNQETQYF
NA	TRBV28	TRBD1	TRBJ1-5	TGTGCCAGCAGGACCGCCCCCGGGACAGCTTCTAGCAATCAGCCCCAGCATTTT	CASRTAPGTASSNQPQHF
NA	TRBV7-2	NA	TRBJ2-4	TGTGCCAGCATCGAGGGGGGGGCTGGACTAGCCAAAAACATTCAGTACTTC	CASIEGGAGLAKNIQYF
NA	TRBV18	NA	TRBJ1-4	TGTGCCAGCTCACAAGGCTGGGGCCGTGTGGAAAAACTGTTTTTT	CASSQGWGRVEKLFF
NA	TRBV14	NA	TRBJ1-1	TGTGCCAGCAGCCAAGACCCCCGGCGGCGAGCGTGGAACACTGAAGCTTTCTTT	CASSQDPRRRAWNTEAFF
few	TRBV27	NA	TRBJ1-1	TGTGCCAGCAGCAGTTTGGGCGGAGGTGCTTTCTTT	CASSSLGGGAFF
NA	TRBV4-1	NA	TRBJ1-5	TGCGCCAGCAGCCAAGTTGGCAGGCCCCAGCATTTT	CASSQVGRPQHF
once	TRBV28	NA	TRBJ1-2	TGTGCCAGCAGTTTAGTTGGGCCTACTACTAACTATGGCTACACCTTC	CASSLVGPTTNYGYTF
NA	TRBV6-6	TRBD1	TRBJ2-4	TGTGCCAGCAGTTACTCGGGCCAGGGGGCGGACATTCAGTACTTC	CASSYSGQGADIQYF
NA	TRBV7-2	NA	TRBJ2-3	TGTGCCAGCAGCTTATTTGGGGCCGGCGATACGCAGTATTTT	CASSLFGAGDTQYF
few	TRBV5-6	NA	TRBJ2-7	TGTGCCAGCAGCCCTGAGGGGTCAGGAAGCTCCTACGAGCAGTACTTC	CASSPEGSGSSYEQYF
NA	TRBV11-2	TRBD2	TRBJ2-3	TGTGCCAGCAGCTCCAACTCAGGGACTACGACAGATACGCAGTATTTT	CASSSNSGTTTDTQYF
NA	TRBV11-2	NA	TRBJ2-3	TGTGCCGGCAGCTTTCGACTTACCGCAAGCACAGATACGCAGTATTTT	CAGSFRLTASTDTQYF
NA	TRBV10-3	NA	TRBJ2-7	TGTGCCATCAGTGAGTTAAGACAGGACGAGCAGTACTTC	CAISELRQDEQYF
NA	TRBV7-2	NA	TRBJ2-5	TGTGCCAGCAGCCCAGGACCCTGGCAGGAGACCCAGTACTTC	CASSPGPWQETQYF
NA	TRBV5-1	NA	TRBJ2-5	TGCGCCAGCAGCTTGGGAGCCACCCGAAACCAAGAGACCCAGTACTTC	CASSLGATRNQETQYF
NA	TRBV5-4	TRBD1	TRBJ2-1	TGTGCCAGCATCCCGGACAGGGGGCGAAATGAGCAGTTCTTC	CASIPDRGRNEQFF
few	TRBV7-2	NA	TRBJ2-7	TGTGCCAGCAGCTTAGCATCCGGGAGCTATACCTACGAGCAGTACTTC	CASSLASGSYTYEQYF
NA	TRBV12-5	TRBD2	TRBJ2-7	TGTGCTAGTGCCCTAAGAGCGGGGTACGAGCAGTACTTC	CASALRAGYEQYF
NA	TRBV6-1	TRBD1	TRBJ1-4	TGTGCCAGCAGTGAAGGGACAGGTCGTGAAAAACTGTTTTTT	CASSEGTGREKLFF
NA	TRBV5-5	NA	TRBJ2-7	TGTGCCAGCAGTAACCGGGACAAGCCCTACGAGCAGTACTTC	CASSNRDKPYEQYF
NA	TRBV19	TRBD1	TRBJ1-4	TGTGCCAGTACTCAGGGGGCACGGGAAAAACTGTTTTTT	CASTQGAREKLFF
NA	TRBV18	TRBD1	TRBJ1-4	TGTGCCAGCTCACCAGGGGACAGGGGTGGCGAAAAACTGTTTTTT	CASSPGDRGGEKLFF
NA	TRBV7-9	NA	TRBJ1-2	TGTGCCAGCAGCTTAGCACGGGGGGCGCTGAACTATGGCTACACCTTC	CASSLARGALNYGYTF
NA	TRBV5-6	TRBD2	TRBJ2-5	TGTGCCAGCAGCGAAGAGAAGCGGGGGGCCAACAGGGAGACCCAGTACTTC	CASSEEKRGANRETQYF
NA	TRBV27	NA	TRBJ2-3	TGTGCCAGCAGAGCGAGGGCCGGACCCACAGATACGCAGTATTTT	CASRARAGPTDTQYF
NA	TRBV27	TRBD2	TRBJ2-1	TGTGCCAGCTGGACTAGCGGGAGAAGGGGGGACAATGAGCAGTTCTTC	CASWTSGRRGDNEQFF
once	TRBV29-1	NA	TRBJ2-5	TGCAGCGCCCAGGGGCCATTGGGCAGAGAGGTTCAAGAGACCCAGTACTTC	CSAQGPLGREVQETQYF
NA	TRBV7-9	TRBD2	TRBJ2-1	TGTGCCAGCACACCTTCCGGGACTAGCGGGAAGGGGTTGCAGTTCTTC	CASTPSGTSGKGLQFF
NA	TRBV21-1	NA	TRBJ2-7	TGTGCCAGCAGTCAAACCGGGGCGGGCGGAGAGAACGAGCAGTACTTC	CASSQTGAGGENEQYF
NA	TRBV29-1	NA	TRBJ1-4	TGCAGCGGCAGGGACCCTAATGAAAAACTGTTTTTT	CSGRDPNEKLFF
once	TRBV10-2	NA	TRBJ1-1	TGCGCCAGCACCCCGACAGATAAACCTGAAGCTTTCTTT	CASTPTDKPEAFF